Each of the 2 T cell receptor beta chains below was sequenced from the same sample in a study of post-analysis software for immune sequencing data. General study points: Relative to controls, patients had about five TRBV segments at higher frequency, with TRBV5-6, TRBV5-1 and TRBV20-1 among these.

No antigens are known for them. cDNA libraries for TCR beta contained unique molecular identifiers. Each CDR3 protein gets one entry after TCRdb re-called the PCR reads with MiXCR. The sample includes hundreds of thousands of distinct CDR3 sequences, about 40% of them seen just once. What was sequenced was blood. The source is a girl aged 10 to 17 with multiple sclerosis.

This chain joins TRBV7-9 and TRBJ1-2; 7 bases map to TRBD1. The CDR3 loop spans 14 amino acids. V dropped 3 bases and J dropped 2; count of bases not matched to a gene: 3. The germline gives CDR1 SEHNR, CDR2 FQNEAQ (reference sequence). Here the CDR3 DNA reads TGTGCCAGCAGCTTTCCGACAGGGAACTATGGCTACACCTTC. This encodes CASSFPTGNYGYTF.

V and J are TRBV10-3 and TRBJ1-1, with a weak D call TRBD1 (5 bases). The CDR3 totals 17 residues. V was pared by 4 bases and J by 1 base, with 19 bases between. Germline CDR1 is ENHRY and CDR2 is SYGVKD. This CDR3 reads CAISGPRESPTNTEAFF. The CDR3 coding sequence is TGTGCCATCAGTGGACCCAGGGAGAGCCCAACGAACACTGAAGCTTTCTTT.